This record covers a single T cell receptor beta chain. The V and J ends lost 10 bases and 3 bases respectively, with 15 bases between them. CDR1 is SNHLY, CDR2 FYNNEI, per germline. The CDR3 runs 13 residues. The entry originates in a study of technical replicates of blood from several donors. The assay was immunoSEQ multiplex PCR, and TCRdb's table has in-frame clones only and misses some. The data show about 48,000 clones, 90% to 95% seen once. The specimen was PBMCs. The rearrangement joins TRBV2 to TRBJ2-5; D might be TRBD2 (5 bases). This sequence was found in a human donor in good health. Some clones in this sample may be carry-over from other donors' samples. The CDR3, as DNA: TGTGCCACAAAGAGCGGTATGGAAGAGACCCAGTACTTC. Translation: CATKSGMEETQYF.